This TCR beta chain is drawn from a study of T cell repertoires in cytomegalovirus infection. For this clonotype: Its antigen remains unknown. This may come from a read error, since a much larger clone is one base off.

Trimming left V 4 bases short and J 7 bases short, with 26 bases between. The CDR3 has 17 residues. In germline, CDR1 is SGHAT, CDR2 FQNNGV. Whole-study results and caveats: CMV-specific TCR beta clonotypes restricted by HLA-C were the ones dominating the ex vivo response. Summed frequency of public TCR beta families distinguished CMV carriers with the relevant HLA.

TCRdb used MiXCR to reprocess the reads, holding one entry per CDR3 protein. The sample records around 320,000 distinct CDR3 sequences, 8% to 10% being singletons. This chain links TRBV11-2 with TRBJ2-7; D assignment may be TRBD1 or TRBD2 (5 bases each). The TCR originated in a human donor in good health (CMV status not recorded). Some clones in this sample may be carry-over from other donors' samples. The sample comprised PBMCs. CDR3 in amino acids: CASSSLVRGSSYNEQYF. In nucleotides, the CDR3 is TGTGCCAGCAGCTCCTTGGTGAGGGGTAGCTCCTACAATGAGCAGTACTTC.